This T cell receptor (beta chain) was recorded in a study of blood T cell repertoires in COVID-19. Trimming cost V 5 bases and J 4 bases; bases outside gene matches: 7. CDR1 and CDR2 from the germline V gene are KGHSH and LQKENI. The CDR3 has 14 amino acids. The protocol was immunoSEQ multiplex PCR, while the TCRdb copy is restricted to in-frame clones and leaves out a portion. The table includes about 240,000 clones, more than 75% detected once. The J gene is TRBJ1-2, the V gene TRBV18, with 7 nucleotides matching TRBD1. Sample: peripheral blood. The sequence was obtained from a woman in her thirties or forties who had recovered from COVID-19. In nucleotides, the CDR3 is TGTGCCAGCTCATCCCGACAGGGCATCTATGGCTACACCTTC. Translated: CASSSRQGIYGYTF.